This T cell receptor (beta chain) emerged from a study of Ad26.COV2.S vaccination and SARS-CoV-2 variants. Study outcomes and limitations: People who got the vaccine had more spike-specific TCR breadth than people who got placebo.

Sequencing used immunoSEQ multiplex PCR; TCRdb keeps in-frame clones, though not all of them. Of over 450,000 clones listed, 70% to 90% were seen once; the top ten hold over 1.5%. The germline V gene has CDR1 KGHDR and CDR2 SFDVKD. After removal of 7 bases from V and 4 bases from J, the junction contained 6 bases not matched to a gene. The CDR3 is 15 amino acids. Treatment reported: roughly 20 received Ad26.COV2.S at low or high dose, single or two shots; 5 received placebo; per-sample allocation not given. Sample collection was performed on day 63 after the first vaccine or placebo injection. In the vaccine, an Ad26 vector expressed the SARS-CoV-2 spike of the Wuhan strain. As regards this clone: Its antigen is unknown.

This chain links TRBV24-1 with TRBJ2-1, with 10 positions matching TRBD1. The clonotype was recovered from a person aged 18 to 65 who received the Ad26.COV2.S COVID-19 vaccine or a placebo. The material sequenced was peripheral blood, taken in a trial of Ad26.COV2.S vaccine versus placebo. CDR3 sequence (DNA): TGTGCCACCAGAACCTCGGGACAGGGGTACAATGAGCAGTTCTTC. Translating gives CATRTSGQGYNEQFF.